This T cell receptor beta chain was captured by sequencing in a study of T cell responses to AZD1222 COVID-19 vaccine (dated by TCRdb to about 2021). For the wider study: AZD1222 recipients with second doses at about 4 weeks or about 12 weeks were pooled, because spike-specific TCR depth and breadth did not differ between schedules. TCR sequencing was performed for over 230 trial participants, of whom about 210 were given two doses of AZD1222 and approximately 25 were given two doses of MenACWY control vaccine. Trial participants were enrolled into age subgroups of 18-55, 56-69 and 70-plus years, which contained 148, 28 and 57 TCR-sequenced participants, respectively. Points the paper makes about the study in general: The whole spike protein was spanned by vaccine-associated CD4 TCRs, and dominant responses were seen in regions 160-218 and 743-854. Because no samples from the day 14 peak response were available, repertoires could be characterized only after the peak T cell response. Most participants were white British and females outnumbered males, and the authors suggested that clonal diversity may have been underestimated. Reportedly, almost half of the unique spike-specific TCRs recognized epitopes lying outside the regions that are mutated in the B.1.351 and B.1.1.7 variants. The 56-69-year group was small, and its depth increase did not reach significance, likely because of low power. Spike-specific TCR breadth and depth rose significantly after two AZD1222 doses compared with day 0 and with MenACWY recipients. Only six AZD1222 recipients were SARS-CoV-2 seropositive at baseline, limiting conclusions about previously exposed vaccinees.

The sample's time point label is to be understood as: baseline before first vaccination. Vaccinee samples came from UK trials COV001 and COV002, including a single-blind randomized controlled phase 2/3 trial of AZD1222 (ChAdOx1 nCoV-19) in healthy adults. Trial participant PBMC samples were collected at day 0 and day 28 after the second dose for TCRbeta chain sequencing. Concerning this clone: Its antigen remains unidentified. Base qualities are missing; no much larger clone stands one base away.

The CDR3 regions of human TCRbeta chains were analyzed by immunosequencing. Under the source paper's analysis protocol: Repertoire TCRs were matched against a reference library of SARS-CoV-2-specific TCRs generated with the MIRA antigen-specificity platform. Breadth was defined as the fraction of unique TCRs that were SARS-CoV-2-associated, and depth was defined as the fraction of total T cells that were SARS-CoV-2-associated. Using the MIRA data, each spike-specific TCR was mapped to the spike region that the TCR reacts to and placed in a CD4 or CD8 class. Log10-transformed breadth and depth values were compared by one-way ANOVA with Sidak's multiple comparisons tests. TCRdb carries this immuneACCESS record with in-frame sequences only. Its versions omit some clonotypes, under half of them owing to an unresolved V gene in the studies checked, with the rest unexplained. V, J and clone size are taken as reported in that table, and D and trimming were inferred from the DNA itself. The sample has approximately 27,000 clones on record, around 90% of them singletons. Clones ranked in the top ten supply roughly 1.3% of the sample.

The sample was peripheral blood, taken on day 0 of AZD1222 vaccination. This TCR was sampled from an adult in good health.

The DNA is TGTGCCAGCAGCCCCCGGGAGATCCGAAAGACCCAGTACTTC. This translates into CASSPREIRKTQYF. The chain employs TRBV11-2 and TRBJ2-5, with TRBD2 perhaps the D gene, on 6 matching bases. Trimming takes 5 bases from V and 6 bases from J, and the germline ends sit 16 bases apart. CDR1 and CDR2, per the germline V gene, are SGHAT and FQNNGV. From the cysteine through the phenylalanine, the CDR3 covers 14 amino acids. Here the CDR3 DNA is all that survives: 42 bases in frame from base 1. The full variable domain, completed from the reference TRBV11-2 and TRBJ2-5 proteins outside the CDR3, reads EAGVAQSPRYKIIEKRQSVAFWCNPISGHATLYWYQQILGQGPKLLIQFQNNGVVDDSQLPKDRFSAERLKGVDSTLKIQPAKLEDSAVYLCASSPREIRKTQYFGPGTRLLVL.